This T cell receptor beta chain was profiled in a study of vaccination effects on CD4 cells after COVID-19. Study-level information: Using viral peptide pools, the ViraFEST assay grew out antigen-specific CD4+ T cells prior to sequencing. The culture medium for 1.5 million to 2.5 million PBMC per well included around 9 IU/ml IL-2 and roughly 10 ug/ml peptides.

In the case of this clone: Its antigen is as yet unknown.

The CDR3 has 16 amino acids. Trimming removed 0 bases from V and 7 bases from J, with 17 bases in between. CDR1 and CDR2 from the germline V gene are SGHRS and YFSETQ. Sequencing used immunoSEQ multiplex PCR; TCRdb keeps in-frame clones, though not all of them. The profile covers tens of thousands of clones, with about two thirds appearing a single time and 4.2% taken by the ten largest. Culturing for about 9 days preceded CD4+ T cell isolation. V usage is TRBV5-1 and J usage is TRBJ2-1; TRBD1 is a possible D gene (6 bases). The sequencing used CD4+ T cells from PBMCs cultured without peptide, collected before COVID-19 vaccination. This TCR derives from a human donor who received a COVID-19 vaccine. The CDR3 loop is CASSLDGQPVTNEQFF. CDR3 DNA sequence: TGCGCCAGCAGCTTGGACGGACAGCCCGTTACTAATGAGCAGTTCTTC.